The 14 T cell receptor beta chains in this list originate from one sample, sequenced in a study of identical twins. TCRdb passed the 5' RACE reads through MiXCR, listing each CDR3 protein once. The sample carries nearly 650,000 distinct CDR3 sequences, about 7% recorded once. The same data also went into a second study, on yellow fever vaccine responses in identical twins.

Sequenced material: PBMCs. These receptors originate from a woman aged 18-29 years in good health.

The chain recombines TRBV29-1 with TRBJ2-7; D is unresolved. Germline V gives CDR1 SQVTM, CDR2 ANQGSEA. Trimming pared 0 bases from V and 0 bases from J, leaving 6 bases between. The CDR3 has 13 amino acids. The CDR3 loop reads CSVEDTFSYEQYF. As DNA, the CDR3 is TGCAGCGTTGAAGATACGTTCTCCTACGAGCAGTACTTC.

Only a few counts were recorded for this clonotype. The chain carries TRBV5-1 and TRBJ1-1, with D perhaps TRBD1 (5 bases). Trimming pared 1 base from V and 1 base from J, leaving 11 bases between. Germline CDR1 reads SGHRS; CDR2 reads YFSETQ. The CDR3 consists of 15 residues. This chain's CDR3 is CASSLRGRQNTEAFF. The CDR3 nucleotides are TGCGCCAGCAGCTTGAGGGGCAGGCAGAACACTGAAGCTTTCTTT.

The V call is TRBV10-3, the J call TRBJ2-7, with 11 bases fitting TRBD2. The CDR3 covers 17 residues. The junction had 15 bases not matched to a gene; V was cut back by 7 bases and J by 4 bases. From germline, CDR1 is ENHRY and CDR2 SYGVKD. In nucleotides, the CDR3 is TGTGCCATCAAAGGGACAGGGACTAGCGGAGACCAATACGAGCAGTACTTC. Amino acids: CAIKGTGTSGDQYEQYF.

This clonotype was seen repeatedly, ten times or more. This sequence joins TRBV10-1 and TRBJ2-2; no reliable D call. The V and J ends lost 3 bases and 3 bases respectively, with 5 bases between them. Germline-derived CDR1 and CDR2 are WNHNN and SYGVQD (reference sequence). The CDR3 is 13 residues long. CDR3 sequence (DNA): TGCGCCAGCAGTGAAACCGACACCGGGGAGCTGTTTTTT. Translation gives CASSETDTGELFF.

This clonotype was seen a handful of times. The chain combines TRBV12-3 or TRBV12-4 with TRBJ1-5; D is unclear. CDR3 length: 14 residues. The V end lost 5 bases, the J end lost 4 bases, and 12 bases lay between the germline ends. The CDR3 is CASSQMGGNQPQHF. The CDR3 coding sequence is TGTGCCAGCAGTCAAATGGGCGGGAATCAGCCCCAGCATTTT.

This clonotype appeared many times. The chain has TRBV6-5 and TRBJ1-1; 7 positions agree with TRBD1. This CDR3 is 11 amino acids long. CDR1 MNHEY and CDR2 SVGAGI come from the germline V gene. V was clipped by 5 bases and J by 12 bases; unmatched bases: 6. The CDR3 sequence: CASSRGQFTFF. In DNA, the CDR3 is TGTGCCAGCAGTCGGGGACAGTTTACTTTCTTT.

This chain links TRBV5-8 with TRBJ1-1; D might be TRBD1 (6 bases). CDR3 length equals 16 residues. With 2 bases removed from V and 1 base from J, the gap between germline ends came to 15 bases. Germline V lookup: CDR1 SGHTS, CDR2 YDEGEE. This chain's CDR3 is CASSFSWDKGNTEAFF. CDR3 DNA: TGTGCCAGCAGCTTCAGTTGGGACAAGGGGAACACTGAAGCTTTCTTT. Drawing the rest from reference TRBV5-8 and TRBJ1-1, the complete variable domain is EAGVTQSPTHLIKTRGQQATLRCSPISGHTSVYWYQQALGLGLQFLLWYDEGEERNRGNFPPRFSGRQFPNYSSELNVNALELEDSALYLCASSFSWDKGNTEAFFGQGTRLTVV.

This clonotype was observed at least ten times. The rearrangement joins TRBV11-2 to TRBJ2-7, with D tentatively TRBD2 (5 bases). The CDR3 spans 14 residues. V shed 5 bases and J shed 1 base, with 12 bases lying between them. Per germline, CDR1 SGHAT and CDR2 FQNNGV. The CDR3 region is CASSPDYTSYEQYF. CDR3 DNA: TGTGCCAGCAGCCCAGACTATACTTCCTACGAGCAGTACTTC.

This clonotype was detected a few times. The chain combines TRBV5-1 with TRBJ2-1, with 11 bases that match TRBD2. Germline V gene data show CDR1 as SGHRS and CDR2 as YFSETQ. With V trimmed by 0 bases and J by 7 bases, 6 bases remained unmatched. The CDR3 extends over 16 amino acids. In nucleotides, the CDR3 is TGCGCCAGCAGCTTGGCGTCTAGCGGGAGGATAAATGAGCAGTTCTTC. It is translated as CASSLASSGRINEQFF.

The genes are TRBV4-1 and TRBJ2-7, with TRBD1 identical over 9 bases. CDR1 and CDR2 from the germline V gene are MGHRA and YSYEKL. V trimming: 3 bases; J trimming: 2 bases; junction bases outside the gene matches: 2. This CDR3 spans 14 amino acids. CDR3 sequence: CASSQNRGPYEQYV. DNA of the CDR3: TGCGCCAGCAGCCAGAACAGGGGGCCCTACGAGCAGTACGTC.

The chain has TRBV5-1 and TRBJ2-1, with TRBD1 as a possible D gene (5 bases). Trimming removed 5 bases at V and 8 bases at J, with 20 bases between. The germline gives CDR1 SGHRS, CDR2 YFSETQ. CDR3 size: 15 residues. The CDR3 nucleotides are TGCGCCAGCAGACGGACATTAAGCGTAGGTGATGAGCAGTTCTTC. Encoded protein: CASRRTLSVGDEQFF.

CDR3 sequence: CSATPTDRVNQPQHF. In nucleotides, the CDR3 is TGCAGTGCTACACCCACCGACAGGGTGAATCAGCCCCAGCATTTT. This chain links TRBV20-1 with TRBJ1-5, with TRBD1 identical over 7 bases. The V gene's germline CDR1 is DFQATT and CDR2 SNEGSKA (reference sequence). The CDR3 totals 15 residues. J was trimmed by 4 bases and V by 4 bases; bases with no gene match: 10.

This sequence joins TRBV29-1 and TRBJ2-7, with 8 bases fitting TRBD2. V trimming: 6 bases; J trimming: 2 bases; junction bases outside the gene matches: 12. Germline values: CDR1 SQVTM, CDR2 ANQGSEA. The CDR3 loop spans 15 amino acids. In DNA, the CDR3 is TGCAGCGTAAATATATGGACTAGCAAAGCCTACGAGCAGTACTTC. Translated: CSVNIWTSKAYEQYF.

The rearrangement joins TRBV11-2 to TRBJ1-1; D is unclear. The length of the CDR3 is 14 residues. Germline-derived CDR1 and CDR2 are SGHAT and FQNNGV. V was trimmed by 2 bases and J by 5 bases, leaving 12 bases between them. The CDR3 reads CASSLRLVGTEAFF. DNA of the CDR3: TGTGCCAGCAGCTTACGGCTTGTGGGGACTGAAGCTTTCTTT.